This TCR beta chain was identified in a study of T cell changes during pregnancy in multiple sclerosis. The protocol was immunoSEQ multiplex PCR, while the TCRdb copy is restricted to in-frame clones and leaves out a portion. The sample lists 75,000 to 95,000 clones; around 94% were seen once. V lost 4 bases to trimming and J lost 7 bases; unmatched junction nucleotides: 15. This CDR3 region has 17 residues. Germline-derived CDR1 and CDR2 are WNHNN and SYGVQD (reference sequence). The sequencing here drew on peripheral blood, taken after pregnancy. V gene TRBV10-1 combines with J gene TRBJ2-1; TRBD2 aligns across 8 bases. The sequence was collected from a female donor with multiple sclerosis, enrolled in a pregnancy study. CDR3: CASSGGSGTPGRNEQFF. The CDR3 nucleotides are TGCGCCAGCAGTGGTGGTAGCGGGACCCCAGGGAGGAATGAGCAGTTCTTC.